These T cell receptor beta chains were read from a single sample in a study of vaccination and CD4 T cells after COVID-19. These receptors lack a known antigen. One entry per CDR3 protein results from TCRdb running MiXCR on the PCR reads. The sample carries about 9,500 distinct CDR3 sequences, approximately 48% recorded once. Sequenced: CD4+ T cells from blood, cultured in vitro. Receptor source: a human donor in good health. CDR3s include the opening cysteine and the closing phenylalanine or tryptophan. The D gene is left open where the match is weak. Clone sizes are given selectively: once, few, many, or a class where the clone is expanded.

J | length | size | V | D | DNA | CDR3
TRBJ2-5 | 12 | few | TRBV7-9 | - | TGTGCCAGCAGCTTCGCCCAAGAGACCCAGTACTTC | CASSFAQETQYF
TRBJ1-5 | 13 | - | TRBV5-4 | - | TGTGCCAGCAGCCGGGGAGGAGGCGAGCCCCAGCATTTT | CASSRGGGEPQHF
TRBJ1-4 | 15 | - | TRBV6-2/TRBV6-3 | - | TGTGCCAGCAGGACTCCAAGGGGGACTTCTGGAAAACTGTTTTTT | CASRTPRGTSGKLFF
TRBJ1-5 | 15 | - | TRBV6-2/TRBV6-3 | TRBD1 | TGTGCCAGCAGCATACAGGGACAGGGGCCTCAGCCCCAGCATTTT | CASSIQGQGPQPQHF
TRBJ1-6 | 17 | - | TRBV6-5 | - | TGTGCCAGCAGTTACTCTACGCAGGGCCCCTATAATTCACCCCTCCACTTT | CASSYSTQGPYNSPLHF
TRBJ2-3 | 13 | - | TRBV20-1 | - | TGCAGTGCCCCAACAGGTAGCACAGATACGCAGTATTTT | CSAPTGSTDTQYF
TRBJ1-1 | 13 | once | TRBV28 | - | TGTGCCAGCATTGGGCAGGCTAGGACTGAAGCTTTCTTT | CASIGQARTEAFF
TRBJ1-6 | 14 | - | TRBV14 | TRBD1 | TGTGCCAGCAGTGTGGACAGGGTTGTTTCACCCCTCCACTTT | CASSVDRVVSPLHF
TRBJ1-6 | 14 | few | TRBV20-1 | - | TGCAGTGTAAGGAGGGGGGCGAGTAATTCACCCCTCCACTTT | CSVRRGASNSPLHF
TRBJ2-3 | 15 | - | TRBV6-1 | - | TGTGCCAGCAGTGAAGTGGGAGTGCGAGCAGATACGCAGTATTTT | CASSEVGVRADTQYF
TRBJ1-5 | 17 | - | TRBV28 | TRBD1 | TGTGCCAGCAGTTTCTTGGGCAGGGGGCCGTTGGGAGATACGCAGCATTTT | CASSFLGRGPLGDTQHF
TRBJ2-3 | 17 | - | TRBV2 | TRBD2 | TGTGCCAGCAGTACCCCGACTAGCGGGGGCCCCACAGATACGCAGTATTTT | CASSTPTSGGPTDTQYF
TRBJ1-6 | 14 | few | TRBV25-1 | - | TGTGCCAGCAGTGAATTGGGAACGGGATCACCCCTCCACTTT | CASSELGTGSPLHF
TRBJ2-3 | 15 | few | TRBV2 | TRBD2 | TGTGCCAGCAGTGAGCCTAGCGGGTCCACAGATACGCAGTATTTT | CASSEPSGSTDTQYF
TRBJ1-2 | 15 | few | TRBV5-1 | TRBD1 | TGCGCCAGCAGTAATCGACAGGGGACTAACTATGGCTACACCTTC | CASSNRQGTNYGYTF
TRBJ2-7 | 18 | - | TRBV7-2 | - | TGTGCCAGCAGCTTAGAAATGATAGGGCTTTCCGGAGGCGACGAGCAGTACTTC | CASSLEMIGLSGGDEQYF
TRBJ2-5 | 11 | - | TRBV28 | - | TGTGCCAGCAGTTGGCAAGAGACCCAGTACTTC | CASSWQETQYF
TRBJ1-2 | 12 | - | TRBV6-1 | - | TGTGCCAGCAGTACCGGGACTCATGGCTACACCTTC | CASSTGTHGYTF
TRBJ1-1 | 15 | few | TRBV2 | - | TGTGCCAGCAGTTCACGATTCGGGGGTGGCACTGAAGCTTTCTTT | CASSSRFGGGTEAFF
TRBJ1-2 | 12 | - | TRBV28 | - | TGTGCCAGCAGTTTGGTACAACGGGGCTACACCTTC | CASSLVQRGYTF
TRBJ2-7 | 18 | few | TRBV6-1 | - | TGTGCCAGCCAGACCGGGGCAGGGCTCCGGCGGGGCTCCTACGAGCAGTACTTC | CASQTGAGLRRGSYEQYF
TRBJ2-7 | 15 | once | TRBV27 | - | TGTGCCACCGGCAGTTGGACAGCAGGGTCCTACGAGCAGTACTTC | CATGSWTAGSYEQYF
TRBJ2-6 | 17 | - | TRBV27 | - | TGTGCCAGCAGTTTCCGTCAGACTAACTCTGGGGCCAACGTCCTGACTTTC | CASSFRQTNSGANVLTF
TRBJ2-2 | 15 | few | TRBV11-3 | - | TGTGCCAGCAGCTTAGGCTTGGGGCTCCAAGGGGAGCTGTTTTTT | CASSLGLGLQGELFF